The T cell receptor (beta chain) described here comes from a study of cytomegalovirus exposure and HLA in healthy donors. General study points: Owing to their indistinguishability, certain V segments, notably TRBV6-2 and TRBV6-3, were excluded. Per a prior analysis, the majority of TCR beta V segments were productive roughly 87% or roughly 30% of the time.

PCR was performed using 60 Vbeta and 13 Jbeta primers. The assay was immunoSEQ multiplex PCR, and TCRdb's table has in-frame clones only and misses some. The top ten hold 2.5% to 3.5% of the sample, which has 150,000 or so clones, around 66% seen once. J gave up 8 bases and V 2 bases, and 1 base lay outside the gene matches. Germline V gene lookup returns CDR1 SGHRS and CDR2 YFSETQ. The CDR3 has 13 residues. Notes on this clone: The antigen is undetermined.

This clonotype originated in a woman younger than 45 in good health and CMV-seropositive. Source material: PBMCs. This rearrangement joins TRBV5-1 to TRBJ1-6, with 7 bases identical to TRBD1. CDR3 nucleotides: TGCGCCAGCAGCTTACAGGGGTATTCACCCCTCCACTTT. Translation gives CASSLQGYSPLHF.